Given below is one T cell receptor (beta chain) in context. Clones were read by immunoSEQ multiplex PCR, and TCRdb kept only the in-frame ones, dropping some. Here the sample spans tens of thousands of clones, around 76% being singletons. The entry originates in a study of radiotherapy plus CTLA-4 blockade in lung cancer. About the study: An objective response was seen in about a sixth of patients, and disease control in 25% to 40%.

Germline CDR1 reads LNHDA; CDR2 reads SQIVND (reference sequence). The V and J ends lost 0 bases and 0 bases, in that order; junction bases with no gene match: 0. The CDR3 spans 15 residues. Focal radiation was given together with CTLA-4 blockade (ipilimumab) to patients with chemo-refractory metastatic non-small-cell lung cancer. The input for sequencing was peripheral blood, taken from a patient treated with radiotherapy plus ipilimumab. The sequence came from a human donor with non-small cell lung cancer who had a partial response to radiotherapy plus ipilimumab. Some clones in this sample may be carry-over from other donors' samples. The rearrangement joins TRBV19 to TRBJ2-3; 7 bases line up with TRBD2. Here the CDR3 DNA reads TGTGCCAGTAGTATAGACGGGAGGAGCACAGATACGCAGTATTTT. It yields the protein CASSIDGRSTDTQYF.